The present T cell receptor (beta chain) was sequenced within a study of cytomegalovirus exposure and HLA in healthy donors. The PCR was carried out with 60 Vbeta primers and 13 Jbeta primers. The table came from immunoSEQ multiplex PCR; TCRdb's copy has only in-frame clones and leaves some out. The sample comprises 75,000 to 100,000 clones, roughly 70% of which are singletons, and approximately 1.8% rests with the top ten. Findings of the study overall: A prior analysis recorded that most TCR beta V segments were productive about 87% or about 30% of the time. An analysis that was carried out later associated 16,951 TCR beta sequences with HLA alleles at 0.05 false discovery rate.

Notes on this clone: As yet, its antigen is unknown.

The specimen sequenced was PBMCs. The sequence derives from a male donor in good health and CMV-seronegative.

CDR3 loop: CAWSPGGPGKLFF. The CDR3 DNA follows: TGTGCCTGGAGTCCCGGGGGGCCGGGCAAACTGTTTTTT. V usage is TRBV30 and J usage is TRBJ1-4; D might be TRBD1 (6 bases). Deletions cut 2 bases from V and 11 bases from J, with 15 bases between. The V gene's germline CDR1 is GTSNPN and CDR2 SVGIG (reference sequence). This CDR3 spans 13 amino acids.